The T cell receptor beta chain under discussion was sequenced for a study of T cells in Graves' hyperthyroidism and ophthalmopathy. This clonotype was counted a few times. Amplification of TCR beta CDR3 regions used RNA as the template. Initially, a first-round RT-PCR of the TCR CDR3 employed the HTBI primer set. TCRdb independently ran MiXCR on the multiplex PCR reads; one entry per CDR3 protein. The top ten hold around 27% of the sample, which has about half a million distinct CDR3 sequences, less than 25% seen once. These patients, aged 18 to 65, had recently diagnosed hyperthyroidism lasting under 2 months. The length of the CDR3 is 17 residues. The V end was cut by 3 bases, the J end by 7 bases, with 24 bases between.

This sequence originates from a man aged 18-30 years with Graves' hyperthyroidism. The sample was blood. The gene calls are TRBV12-3 or TRBV12-4 and TRBJ2-5, with D perhaps matching TRBD1 or TRBD2 (6 bases each). DNA of the CDR3: TGTGCCAGCAGTTTCGGGCCAGGACCCTCTGGAGGGGGGACCCAGTACTTC. Protein product: CASSFGPGPSGGGTQYF.